Included here is one TCR beta chain sequence, with context. Germline CDR1 and CDR2: DFQATT and SNEGSKA (reference sequence). V shed 7 bases and J shed 0 bases, with 9 bases lying between them. The CDR3 spans 13 residues. The data belong to a study of identical twins. Template switching added a universal primer site; cDNA carried unique molecular identifiers. MiXCR was run by TCRdb on the 5' RACE reads, yielding one entry per CDR3 protein. This table has hundreds of thousands of distinct CDR3 sequences, roughly 24% appearing once. These same records also appear under a second study, on T cells expressing NK-cell markers. That source notes: Just one sequenced donor of eight was HCMV-seronegative, while seven were seropositive. In about six donors, dominant CD3+CD56+NKG2C+ clonotypes ranked among the top 10 CD8+ clonotypes. It is unclear if expanded NKG2C-expressing clones target HCMV antigens.

Sequenced: CD4+ T cells sorted from blood. V is TRBV20-1 and J is TRBJ1-4; D might be TRBD1 (5 bases). The receptor comes from a woman in her late teens or twenties in good health. DNA of the CDR3: TGCAGTGTTCAGGGTCCAACTAATGAAAAACTGTTTTTT. Its protein product is CSVQGPTNEKLFF.